This TCR beta chain was captured by sequencing in a study of regulatory T cells in long-lasting Graves disease. Time point: newly diagnosed GD, antithyroid drugs for less than 3 months. PBMCs provided the RNA from which the TCR library was made. Researchers made TCR beta libraries by using iRepertoire HTBI primers and running Arm-PCR on CDR3 regions. TCRdb reanalysed the multiplex PCR reads using MiXCR and keeps one entry per CDR3 protein. The sample records under 800,000 distinct CDR3 sequences, 15% to 20% being singletons. The CDR3 covers 13 residues. The germline CDR1 and CDR2 sequences are SGHRS and YFSETQ. V was clipped by 2 bases and J by 2 bases, with 8 bases between them. These data were also filed under a second study, of T cells in Graves' hyperthyroidism and ophthalmopathy.

The rearrangement joins TRBV5-1 to TRBJ2-7, with D possibly TRBD2 on 6 matching bases. The starting material was peripheral blood mononuclear cells (PBMCs), obtained at new diagnosis, from a patient treated with antithyroid drugs. The clonotype comes from a woman between 25 and 40 years old with Graves disease. CDR3 coding DNA: TGCGCCAGCAGCTTTCGGGAGACCTACGAGCAGTACTTC. Protein product: CASSFRETYEQYF.